This TCR beta chain derives from a study of cytomegalovirus exposure and HLA in healthy donors. Study-wide background: Tens of millions of unique TCRs, all from HLA-typed donors, were included in an early release of the data.

In the PCR, 60 Vbeta and 13 Jbeta primers were used. Profiled with immunoSEQ multiplex PCR; TCRdb holds only in-frame clones, not every one. The sample lists about 160,000 clones, around four fifths seen once, with approximately 1.3% in the top ten. Study observations and caveats: Among TCR sequences, most were rare, though some public TCRs appeared in many donors. Later, TCR association rates were found to vary by HLA locus, highest for DRB1 and lowest for HLA-C.

Comment on this clone: Antigen unknown.

Germline V gene lookup returns CDR1 SGHVS and CDR2 FNYEAQ. The CDR3 covers 15 residues. The ends were cut back, 5 bases at V and 5 bases at J, with 18 bases in the middle. This sequence joins TRBV7-6 and TRBJ2-5; D is possibly TRBD2 (6 bases). Material: PBMCs. The origin of this receptor is a man aged 25-40 years in good health and CMV-seronegative. The CDR3 DNA follows: TGTGCCAGCAGCCATAGCGGAGAAGAGGAGGAGACCCAGTACTTC. Its translation is CASSHSGEEEETQYF.